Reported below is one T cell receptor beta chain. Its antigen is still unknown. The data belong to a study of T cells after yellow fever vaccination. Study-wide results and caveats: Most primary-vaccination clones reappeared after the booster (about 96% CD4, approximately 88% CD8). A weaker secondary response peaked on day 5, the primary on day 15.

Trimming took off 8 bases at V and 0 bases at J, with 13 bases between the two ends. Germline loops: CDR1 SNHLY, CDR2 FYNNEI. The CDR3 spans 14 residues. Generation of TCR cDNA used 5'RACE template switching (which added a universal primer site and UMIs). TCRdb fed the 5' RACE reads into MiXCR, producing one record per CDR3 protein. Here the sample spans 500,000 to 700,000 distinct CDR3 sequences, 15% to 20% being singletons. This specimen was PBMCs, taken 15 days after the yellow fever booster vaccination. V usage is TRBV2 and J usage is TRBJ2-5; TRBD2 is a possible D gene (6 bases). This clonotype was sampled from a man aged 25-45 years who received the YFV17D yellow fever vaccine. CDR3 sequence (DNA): TGTGCCAGCCTGGACGGGGGACACCAAGAGACCCAGTACTTC. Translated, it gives CASLDGGHQETQYF.